This T cell receptor (beta chain) was recorded in a study of preoperative IRX-2 immunotherapy in early breast cancer. Looked up from germline, CDR1 is WSHSY and CDR2 is SAAADI. CDR3 size: 16 residues. Trimming shortened V by 3 bases and J by 2 bases, and 11 bases separated the two germline ends. Treatment meaning: preoperative locoregional IRX-2 cytokine immunotherapy. Patients received preoperative, locoregional IRX-2 cytokine immunotherapy in a phase Ib study. Only a few counts were recorded for this clone. This table comes from immunoSEQ multiplex PCR, and its TCRdb copy is limited to in-frame clones, with some not included. The sample includes more than 20,000 clones, approximately 80% of them seen just once.

Sequenced material: lymph node tissue, taken before IRX-2 immunotherapy. The rearrangement links TRBV10-2 to TRBJ2-6, with D possibly being TRBD1 (5 bases). This TCR came from a human donor with breast cancer. DNA for the CDR3: TGCGCCAGCAGTGAATTTTTAGGGGCTGGGGCCAACGTCCTGACTTTC. It is translated as CASSEFLGAGANVLTF.